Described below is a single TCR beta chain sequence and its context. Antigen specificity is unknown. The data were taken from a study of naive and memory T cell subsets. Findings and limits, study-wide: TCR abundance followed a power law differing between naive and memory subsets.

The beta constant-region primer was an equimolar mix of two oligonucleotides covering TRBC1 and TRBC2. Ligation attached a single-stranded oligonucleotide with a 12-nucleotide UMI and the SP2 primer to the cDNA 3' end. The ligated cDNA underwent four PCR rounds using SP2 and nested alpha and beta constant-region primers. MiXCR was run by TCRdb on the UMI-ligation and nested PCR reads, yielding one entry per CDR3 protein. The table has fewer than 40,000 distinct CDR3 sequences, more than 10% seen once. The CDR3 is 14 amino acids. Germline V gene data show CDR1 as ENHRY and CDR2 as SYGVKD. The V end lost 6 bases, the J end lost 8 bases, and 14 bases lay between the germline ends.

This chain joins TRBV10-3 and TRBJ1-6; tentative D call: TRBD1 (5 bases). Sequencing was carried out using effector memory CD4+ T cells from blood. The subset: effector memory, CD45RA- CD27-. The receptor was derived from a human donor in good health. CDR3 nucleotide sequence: TGTGCCATCAGGGAAAGGGACCAGTATTCACCCCTCCACTTT. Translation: CAIRERDQYSPLHF.